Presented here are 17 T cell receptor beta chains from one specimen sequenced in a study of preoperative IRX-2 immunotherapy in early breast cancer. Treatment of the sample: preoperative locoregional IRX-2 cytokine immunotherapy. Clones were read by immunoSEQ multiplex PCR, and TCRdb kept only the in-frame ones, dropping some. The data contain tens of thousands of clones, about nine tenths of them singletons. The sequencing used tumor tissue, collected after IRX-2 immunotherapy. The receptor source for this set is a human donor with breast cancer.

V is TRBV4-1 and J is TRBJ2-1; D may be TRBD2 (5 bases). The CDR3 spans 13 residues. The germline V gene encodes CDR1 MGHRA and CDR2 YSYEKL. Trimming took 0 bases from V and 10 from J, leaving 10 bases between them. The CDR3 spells CASSQDRAAEQFF. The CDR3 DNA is TGCGCCAGCAGCCAAGATAGAGCGGCCGAGCAGTTCTTC.

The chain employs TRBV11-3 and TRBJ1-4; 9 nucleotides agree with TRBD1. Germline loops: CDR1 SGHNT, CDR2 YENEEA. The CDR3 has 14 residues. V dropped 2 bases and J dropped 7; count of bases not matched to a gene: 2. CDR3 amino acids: CASSLTGGFEKLFF. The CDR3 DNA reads TGTGCCAGCAGCTTAACAGGGGGCTTTGAAAAACTGTTTTTT.

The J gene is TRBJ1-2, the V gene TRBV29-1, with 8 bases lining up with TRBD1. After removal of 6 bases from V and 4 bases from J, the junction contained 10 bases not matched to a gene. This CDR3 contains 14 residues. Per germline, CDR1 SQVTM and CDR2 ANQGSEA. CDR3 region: CSVGVSDRGYGYTF. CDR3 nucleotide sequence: TGCAGCGTGGGGGTTTCCGACAGGGGCTATGGCTACACCTTC.

The CDR3 DNA sequence: TGCAGCGTTCTCCGACAGGGGGGATTAACCGGGGAGCTGTTTTTT. Amino acids: CSVLRQGGLTGELFF. The chain links TRBV23-1 to TRBJ2-2, with TRBD1 matching over 9 bases. TRBV23-1 is an ORF, and what it does is uncertain. The CDR3 has 15 amino acids.

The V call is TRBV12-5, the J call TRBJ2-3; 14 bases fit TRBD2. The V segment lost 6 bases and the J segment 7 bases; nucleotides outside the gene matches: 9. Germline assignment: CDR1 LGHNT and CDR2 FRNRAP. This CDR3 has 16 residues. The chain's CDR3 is CASGPTGLAGAHTQYF. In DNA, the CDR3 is TGTGCTAGTGGACCTACGGGACTAGCGGGAGCCCATACGCAGTATTTT.

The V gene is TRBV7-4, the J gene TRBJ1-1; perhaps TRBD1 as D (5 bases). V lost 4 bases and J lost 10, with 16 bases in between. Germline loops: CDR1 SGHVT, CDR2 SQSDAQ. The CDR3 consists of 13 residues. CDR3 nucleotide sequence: TGTGCCAGCAGCTCCGGCGGGGGATTGCTAGCTTTCTTT. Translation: CASSSGGGLLAFF.

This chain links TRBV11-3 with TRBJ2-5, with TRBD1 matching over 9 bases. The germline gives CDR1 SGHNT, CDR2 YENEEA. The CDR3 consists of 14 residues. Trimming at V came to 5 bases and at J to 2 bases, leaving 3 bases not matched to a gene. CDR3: CASSEQGAQETQYF. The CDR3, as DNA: TGTGCCAGCAGCGAACAGGGGGCTCAAGAGACCCAGTACTTC.

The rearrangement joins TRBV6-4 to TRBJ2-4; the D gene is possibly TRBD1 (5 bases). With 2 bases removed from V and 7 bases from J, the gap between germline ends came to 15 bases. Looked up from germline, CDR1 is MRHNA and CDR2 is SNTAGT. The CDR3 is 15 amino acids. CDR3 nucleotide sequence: TGTGCCAGCAGTGACGTCAGGGTTTTGGCGAACATTCAGTACTTC. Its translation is CASSDVRVLANIQYF.

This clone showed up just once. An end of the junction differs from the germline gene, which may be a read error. Written as DNA, the CDR3 is TGTGCCAGCAGCCGCCAGGGAACTAGTGAAAAACTGTTTTTT. Amino acid sequence: CASSRQGTSEKLFF. The V and J genes are TRBV14 and TRBJ1-4; D is possibly TRBD1 (5 bases). This CDR3 has 14 amino acids. Germline-derived CDR1 and CDR2 are SGHDN and FVKESK.

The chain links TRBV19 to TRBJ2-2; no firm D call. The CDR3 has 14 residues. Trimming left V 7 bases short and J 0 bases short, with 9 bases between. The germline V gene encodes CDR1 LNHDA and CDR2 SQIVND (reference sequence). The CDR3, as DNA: TGTGCCAGTAAGGCAGAGACGAACACCGGGGAGCTGTTTTTT. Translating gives CASKAETNTGELFF.

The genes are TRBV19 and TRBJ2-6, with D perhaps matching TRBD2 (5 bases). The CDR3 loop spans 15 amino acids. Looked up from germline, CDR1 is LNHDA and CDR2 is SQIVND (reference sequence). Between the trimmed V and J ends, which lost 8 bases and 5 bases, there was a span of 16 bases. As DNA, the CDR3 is TGTGCCAGTGGTGAGACCCCGACTAGGGCCAACGTCCTGACTTTC. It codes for CASGETPTRANVLTF.

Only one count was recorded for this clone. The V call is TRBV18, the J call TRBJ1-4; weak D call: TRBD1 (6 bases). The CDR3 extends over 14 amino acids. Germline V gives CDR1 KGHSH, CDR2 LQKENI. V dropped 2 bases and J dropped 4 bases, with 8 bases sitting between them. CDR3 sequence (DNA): TGTGCCAGCTCACCAGGGGGCCATAATGAAAAACTGTTTTTT. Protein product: CASSPGGHNEKLFF.

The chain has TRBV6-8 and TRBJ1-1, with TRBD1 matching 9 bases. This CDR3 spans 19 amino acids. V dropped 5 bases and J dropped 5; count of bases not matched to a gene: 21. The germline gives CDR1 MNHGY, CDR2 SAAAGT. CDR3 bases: TGTGCCAGCAGTGACCCACCCCATAGAAGACAGGGGGAAGGGACTGAAGCTTTCTTT. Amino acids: CASSDPPHRRQGEGTEAFF.

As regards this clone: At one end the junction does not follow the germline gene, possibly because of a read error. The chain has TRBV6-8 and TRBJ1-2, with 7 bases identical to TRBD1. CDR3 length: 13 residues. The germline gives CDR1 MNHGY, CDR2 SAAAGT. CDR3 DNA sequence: TGTGCCATCAGTGCCGGGACAGACTATGGCTACACCTTC. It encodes CAISAGTDYGYTF.

The CDR3 bases are TGTGCCAGCAGCGCGGGGACAGTCGGCGTGAACACTGAAGCTTTCTTT. This sequence encodes CASSAGTVGVNTEAFF. The V and J genes are TRBV11-3 and TRBJ1-1; TRBD1 matches 7 bases. Germline CDR1 is SGHNT and CDR2 is YENEEA. J lost 0 bases, V lost 5 bases, and 9 bases had no gene match. There are 16 residues in the CDR3.

CDR3 bases: TGTGCCAGCAGCCAAGACGCGAGAATGGGGCAAATGAGCAATCAGCCCCAGCATTTT. Its translation: CASSQDARMGQMSNQPQHF. The chain employs TRBV14 and TRBJ1-5; a possible D gene is TRBD1 (5 bases). Looked up from germline, CDR1 is SGHDN and CDR2 is FVKESK. V was shortened by 0 bases and J by 1 base, with 19 bases between the two germline ends. The CDR3 totals 19 residues.

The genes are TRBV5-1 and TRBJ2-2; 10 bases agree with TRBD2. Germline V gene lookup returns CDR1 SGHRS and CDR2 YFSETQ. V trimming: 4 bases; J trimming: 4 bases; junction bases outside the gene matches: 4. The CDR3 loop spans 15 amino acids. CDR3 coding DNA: TGCGCCAGCAGCATGACTAGCGGGCTCACCGGGGAGCTGTTTTTT. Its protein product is CASSMTSGLTGELFF.